Below are 5 T cell receptor beta chains sequenced from a single sample in a study of long-term antiretroviral therapy in people with HIV. Survey level was the resolution at which the v3.0 immunoSEQ assay ran. The assay was immunoSEQ multiplex PCR, and TCRdb's table has in-frame clones only and misses some. This table has 25,000 to 30,000 clones, over 85% appearing once. This specimen was unsorted PBMCs, taken 1.8 years after starting antiretroviral therapy. These receptors came from a woman younger than 30 with HIV.

The chain uses TRBV11-3 and TRBJ2-2, with 9 nucleotides matching TRBD2. The CDR3 extends over 14 amino acids. Germline trimming cut 8 bases from V and 4 bases from J; bases unmatched to any gene: 5. The germline V gene has CDR1 SGHNT and CDR2 YENEEA. CDR3 nucleotide sequence: TGTGCCAGCTGCGCGGGAGGGAGCACCGGGGAGCTGTTTTTT. The encoded protein is CASCAGGSTGELFF.

The chain uses TRBV9 and TRBJ2-1; TRBD2 agrees at 9 bases. This CDR3 region has 15 residues. Germline trimming cut 3 bases from V and 4 bases from J; bases unmatched to any gene: 5. Germline lookup yields CDR1 SGDLS and CDR2 YYNGEE. The CDR3 region has the DNA TGTGCCAGCAGCGCCCTAGCGGGAAGATACAATGAGCAGTTCTTC. It codes for CASSALAGRYNEQFF.

The V and J genes are TRBV9 and TRBJ2-1; D could derive from TRBD1 or TRBD2 (7 bases each). V lost 4 bases and J lost 10, with 21 bases in between. Germline V lookup: CDR1 SGDLS, CDR2 YYNGEE. The CDR3 covers 15 residues. The CDR3 loop reads CASSQGVAGDGEQFF. The CDR3 DNA follows: TGTGCCAGCAGCCAGGGGGTAGCGGGCGACGGGGAGCAGTTCTTC.

The chain combines TRBV9 with TRBJ2-7; 9 nucleotides align to TRBD2. This CDR3 is built from 16 residues. Germline V gene lookup returns CDR1 SGDLS and CDR2 YYNGEE. The junction had 10 bases not matched to a gene; V was cut back by 3 bases and J by 3 bases. CDR3 DNA: TGTGCCAGCAGCGCGAAGGACGGGACTAGCAACTACGAGCAGTACTTC. Protein: CASSAKDGTSNYEQYF.

The genes are TRBV27 and TRBJ1-5; D may be TRBD1 (5 bases). This CDR3 has 15 residues. Germline CDR1 is MNHEY and CDR2 is SMNVEV (reference sequence). V dropped 3 bases and J dropped 11 bases, with 20 bases sitting between them. The CDR3 DNA sequence: TGTGCCAGCAGTTTGTCCCGGGCTCCGGGGGTTTCCCAGCATTTT. It translates to CASSLSRAPGVSQHF.